What follows describes a single T cell receptor (beta chain). Its antigen remains unknown. The germline CDR1 and CDR2 sequences are SGHNT and YENEEA. The trim removed 10 bases at V and 5 bases at J, leaving 7 bases unmatched. The CDR3 loop spans 13 amino acids. This specimen belongs to a study of OX40 agonist ivuxolimab in advanced cancers. In the study overall: Participants averaged about 60 years of age (range about 23 to 80) and were 75% to 90% male. Under the entry rules, prior anti-PD-1, anti-PD-L1 or anti-CTLA-4 therapy was allowed, and roughly 41% had some. Overall study results and limits: Part of the nonresponder group also had normalized T-cell clonal expansion that was low.

Only in-frame clones appear in the TCRdb table, and some are missing; sequencing was by immunoSEQ multiplex PCR. The table includes roughly 25,000 clones, over 75% detected once. The rearrangement links TRBV11-3 to TRBJ1-1, with TRBD1 matching 10 bases. Sequencing was performed on CD4+ or CD8+ T cells sorted from blood, taken in a trial of the OX40 agonist ivuxolimab. This clonotype was obtained from an adult with an advanced solid tumor such as melanoma, head and neck, liver or kidney cancer. The CDR3 sequence is CATQGTGVTEAFF. The CDR3 DNA follows: TGTGCCACCCAAGGGACAGGGGTAACTGAAGCTTTCTTT.